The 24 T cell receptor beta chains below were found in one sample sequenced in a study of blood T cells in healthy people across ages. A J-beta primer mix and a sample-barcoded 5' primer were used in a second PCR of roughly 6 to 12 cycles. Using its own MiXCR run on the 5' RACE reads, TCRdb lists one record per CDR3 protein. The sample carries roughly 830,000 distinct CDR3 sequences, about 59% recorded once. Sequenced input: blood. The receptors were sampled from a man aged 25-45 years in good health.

The CDR3 sequence is CASSVSTGGTNNEQFF. The CDR3 nucleotides read TGTGCCAGCAGCGTATCGACGGGGGGGACTAACAATGAGCAGTTCTTC. The chain uses TRBV9 and TRBJ2-1; 8 bases match TRBD2. This CDR3 is built from 16 residues. V was clipped by 1 base and J by 5 bases; unmatched bases: 8. Looked up from germline, CDR1 is SGDLS and CDR2 is YYNGEE.

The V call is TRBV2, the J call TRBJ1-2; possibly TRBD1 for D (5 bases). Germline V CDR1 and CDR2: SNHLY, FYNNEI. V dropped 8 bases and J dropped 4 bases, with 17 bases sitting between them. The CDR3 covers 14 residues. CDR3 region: CASSRDVPLYGYTF. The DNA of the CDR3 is TGTGCCAGCTCGCGGGACGTACCCCTCTATGGCTACACCTTC.

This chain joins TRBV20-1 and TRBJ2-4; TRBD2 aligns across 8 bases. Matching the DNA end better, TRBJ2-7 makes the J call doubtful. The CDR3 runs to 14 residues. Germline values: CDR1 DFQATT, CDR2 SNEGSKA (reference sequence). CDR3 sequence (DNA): TGCAGTGCCTGGCGGGGGGCCTACTCCTACGAGCAGTACTTC. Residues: CSAWRGAYSYEQYF.

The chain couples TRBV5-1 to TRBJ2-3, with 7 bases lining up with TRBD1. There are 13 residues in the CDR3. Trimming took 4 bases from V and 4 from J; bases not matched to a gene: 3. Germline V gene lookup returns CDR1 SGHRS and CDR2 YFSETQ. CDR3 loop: CASSQGDADTQYF. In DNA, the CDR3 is TGCGCCAGCAGCCAGGGGGATGCAGATACGCAGTATTTT.

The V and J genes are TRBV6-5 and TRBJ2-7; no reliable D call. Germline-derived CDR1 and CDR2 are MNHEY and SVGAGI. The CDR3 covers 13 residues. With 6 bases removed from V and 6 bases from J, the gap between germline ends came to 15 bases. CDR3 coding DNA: TGTGCCAGCAGATCCGGGTGGCCCACCGAGCAGTACTTC. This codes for CASRSGWPTEQYF.

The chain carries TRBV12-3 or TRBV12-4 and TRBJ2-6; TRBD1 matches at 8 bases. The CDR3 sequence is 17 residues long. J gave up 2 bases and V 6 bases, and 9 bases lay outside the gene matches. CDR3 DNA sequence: TGTGCCAGCAGCCCCAGGGGGCACTCCGCTGGGGCCAACGTCCTGACTTTC. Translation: CASSPRGHSAGANVLTF.

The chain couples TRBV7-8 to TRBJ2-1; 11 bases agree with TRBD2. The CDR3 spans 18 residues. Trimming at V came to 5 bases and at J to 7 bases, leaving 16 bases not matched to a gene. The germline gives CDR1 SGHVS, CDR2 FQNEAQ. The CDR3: CASSVPTASGGTRNEQFF. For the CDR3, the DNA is TGTGCCAGCAGCGTACCAACGGCTAGCGGGGGGACGAGGAATGAGCAGTTCTTC.

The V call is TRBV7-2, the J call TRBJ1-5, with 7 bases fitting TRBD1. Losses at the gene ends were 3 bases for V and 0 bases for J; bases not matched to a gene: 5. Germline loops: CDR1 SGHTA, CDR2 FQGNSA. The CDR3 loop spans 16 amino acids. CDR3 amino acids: CASSLGDSYSNQPQHF. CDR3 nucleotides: TGTGCCAGCAGCTTGGGGGACAGCTATAGCAATCAGCCCCAGCATTTT.

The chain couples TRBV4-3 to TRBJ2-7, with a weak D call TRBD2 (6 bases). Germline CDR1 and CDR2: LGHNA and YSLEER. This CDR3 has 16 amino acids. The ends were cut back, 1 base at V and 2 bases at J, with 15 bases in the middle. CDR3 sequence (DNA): TGCGCCAGCAGCCAAGTAGAGAGCGGGTCCGCCTACGAGCAGTACTTC. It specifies CASSQVESGSAYEQYF.

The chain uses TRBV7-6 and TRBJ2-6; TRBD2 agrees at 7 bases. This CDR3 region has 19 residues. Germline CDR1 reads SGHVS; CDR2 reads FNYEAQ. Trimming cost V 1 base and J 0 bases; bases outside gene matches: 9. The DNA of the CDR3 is TGTGCCAGCAGCTTAGAGGTCTCGGGGGGTCCCTCTGGGGCCAACGTCCTGACTTTC. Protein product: CASSLEVSGGPSGANVLTF.

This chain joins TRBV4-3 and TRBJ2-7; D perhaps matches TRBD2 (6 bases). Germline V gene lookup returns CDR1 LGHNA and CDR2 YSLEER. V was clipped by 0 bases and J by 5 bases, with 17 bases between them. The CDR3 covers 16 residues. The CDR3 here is CASSQDHRGMGNEQYF. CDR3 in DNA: TGCGCCAGCAGCCAAGATCATCGGGGGATGGGAAACGAGCAGTACTTC.

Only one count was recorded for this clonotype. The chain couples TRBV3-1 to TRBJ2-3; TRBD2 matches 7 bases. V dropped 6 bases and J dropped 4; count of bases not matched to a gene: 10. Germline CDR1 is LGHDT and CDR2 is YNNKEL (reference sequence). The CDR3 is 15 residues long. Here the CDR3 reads CASSLYGGGSDTQYF. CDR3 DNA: TGTGCCAGCAGTCTTTATGGCGGGGGATCAGATACGCAGTATTTT.

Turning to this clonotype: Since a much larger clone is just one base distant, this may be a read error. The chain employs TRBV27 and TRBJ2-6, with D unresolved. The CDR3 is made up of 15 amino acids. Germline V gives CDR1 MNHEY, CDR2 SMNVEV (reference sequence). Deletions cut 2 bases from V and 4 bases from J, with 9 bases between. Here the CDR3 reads CASSLDVVGANVLTF. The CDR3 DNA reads TGTGCCAGCAGTTTAGACGTAGTGGGGGCCAACGTCCTGACTTTC.

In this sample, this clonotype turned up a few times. The CDR3 sequence: CSVTGTEINYGYTF. CDR3 DNA: TGCAGCGTTACCGGGACAGAGATCAACTATGGCTACACCTTC. The chain employs TRBV29-1 and TRBJ1-2; 7 positions match TRBD1. Germline trimming cut 5 bases from V and 2 bases from J; bases unmatched to any gene: 8. The CDR3 length is 14 residues. In germline, CDR1 is SQVTM, CDR2 ANQGSEA.

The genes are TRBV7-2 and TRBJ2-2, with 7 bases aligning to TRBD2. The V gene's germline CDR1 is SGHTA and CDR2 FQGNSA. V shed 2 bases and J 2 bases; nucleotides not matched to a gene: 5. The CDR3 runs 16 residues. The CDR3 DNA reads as TGTGCCAGCAGCTTATACCTAGCGGAAAACACCGGGGAGCTGTTTTTT. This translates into CASSLYLAENTGELFF. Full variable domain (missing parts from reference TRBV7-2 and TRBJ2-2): GAGVSQSPSNKVTEKGKDVELRCDPISGHTALYWYRQSLGQGLEFLIYFQGNSAPDKSGLPSDRFSAERTGGSVSTLTIQRTQQEDSAVYLCASSLYLAENTGELFFGEGSRLTVL.

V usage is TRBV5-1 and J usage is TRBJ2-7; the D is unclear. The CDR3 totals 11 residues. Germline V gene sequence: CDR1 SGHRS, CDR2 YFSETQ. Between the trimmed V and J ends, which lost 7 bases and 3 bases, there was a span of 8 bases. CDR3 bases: TGCGCCAGCGCAAATAACTACGAGCAGTACTTC. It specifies CASANNYEQYF.

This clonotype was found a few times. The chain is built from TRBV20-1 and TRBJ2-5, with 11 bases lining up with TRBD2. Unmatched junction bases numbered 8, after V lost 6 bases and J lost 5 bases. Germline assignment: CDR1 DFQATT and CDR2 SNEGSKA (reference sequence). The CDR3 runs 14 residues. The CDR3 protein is CSALAGGQWETQYF. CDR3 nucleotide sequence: TGCAGTGCCTTAGCGGGGGGGCAGTGGGAGACCCAGTACTTC.

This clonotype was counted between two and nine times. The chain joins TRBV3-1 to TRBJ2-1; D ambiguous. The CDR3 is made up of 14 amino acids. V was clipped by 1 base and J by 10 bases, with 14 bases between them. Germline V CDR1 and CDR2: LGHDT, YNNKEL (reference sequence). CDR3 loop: CASSQVDHFGEQFF. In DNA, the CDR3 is TGTGCCAGCAGCCAAGTTGATCATTTTGGGGAGCAGTTCTTC.

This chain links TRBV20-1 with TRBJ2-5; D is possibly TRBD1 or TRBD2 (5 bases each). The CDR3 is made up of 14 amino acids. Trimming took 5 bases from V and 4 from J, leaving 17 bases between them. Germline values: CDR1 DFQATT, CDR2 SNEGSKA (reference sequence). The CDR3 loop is CSAWAQGDGETQYF. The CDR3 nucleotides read TGCAGTGCTTGGGCCCAGGGAGACGGAGAGACCCAGTACTTC.

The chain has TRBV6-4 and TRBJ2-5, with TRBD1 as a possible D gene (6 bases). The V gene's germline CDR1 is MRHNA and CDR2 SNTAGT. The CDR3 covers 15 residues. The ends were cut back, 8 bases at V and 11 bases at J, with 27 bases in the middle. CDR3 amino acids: CASSEQGDPNHEQYF. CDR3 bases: TGTGCCAGCTCGGAACAGGGAGACCCTAACCATGAGCAGTACTTC.

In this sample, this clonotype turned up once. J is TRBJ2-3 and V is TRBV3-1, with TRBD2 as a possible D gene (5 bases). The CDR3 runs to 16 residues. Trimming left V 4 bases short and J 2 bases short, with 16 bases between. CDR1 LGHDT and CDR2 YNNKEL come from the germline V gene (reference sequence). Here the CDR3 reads CASSPDRAGITDTQYF. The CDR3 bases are TGTGCCAGCAGCCCCGACCGGGCCGGGATCACAGATACGCAGTATTTT.

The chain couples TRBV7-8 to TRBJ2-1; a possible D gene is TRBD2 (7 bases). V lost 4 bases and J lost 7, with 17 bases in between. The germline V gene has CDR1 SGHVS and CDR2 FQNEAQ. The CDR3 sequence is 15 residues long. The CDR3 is CASSSSRGGLNEQFF. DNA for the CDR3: TGTGCCAGCAGCTCTTCAAGGGGGGGCCTTAATGAGCAGTTCTTC. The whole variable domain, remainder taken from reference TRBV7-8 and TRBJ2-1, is GAGVSQSPRYKVAKRGQDVALRCDPISGHVSLFWYQQALGQGPEFLTYFQNEAQLDKSGLPSDRFFAERPEGSVSTLKIQRTQQEDSAVYLCASSSSRGGLNEQFFGPGTRLTVL.

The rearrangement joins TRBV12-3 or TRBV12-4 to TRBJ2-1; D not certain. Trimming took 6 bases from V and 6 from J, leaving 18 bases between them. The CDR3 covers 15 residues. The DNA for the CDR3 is TGTGCCAGCAGATCGGACCCCAAGGAAATCAATGAGCAGTTCTTC. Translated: CASRSDPKEINEQFF.

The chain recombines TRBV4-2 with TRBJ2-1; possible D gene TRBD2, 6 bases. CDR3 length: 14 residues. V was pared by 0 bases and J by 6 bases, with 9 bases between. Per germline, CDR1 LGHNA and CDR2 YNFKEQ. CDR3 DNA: TGTGCCAGCAGCCAAGATGGGGGAGGCAATGAGCAGTTCTTC. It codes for CASSQDGGGNEQFF.